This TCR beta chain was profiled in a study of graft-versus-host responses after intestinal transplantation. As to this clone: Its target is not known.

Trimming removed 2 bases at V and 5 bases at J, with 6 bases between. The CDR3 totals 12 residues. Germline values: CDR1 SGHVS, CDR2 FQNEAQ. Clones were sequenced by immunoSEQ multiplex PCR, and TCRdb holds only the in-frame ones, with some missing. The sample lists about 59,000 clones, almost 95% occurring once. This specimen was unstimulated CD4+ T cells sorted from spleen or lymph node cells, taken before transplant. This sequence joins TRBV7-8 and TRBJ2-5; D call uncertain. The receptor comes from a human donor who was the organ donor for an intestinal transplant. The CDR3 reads CASSLTAETQYF. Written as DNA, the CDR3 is TGTGCCAGCAGCTTAACGGCGGAGACCCAGTACTTC. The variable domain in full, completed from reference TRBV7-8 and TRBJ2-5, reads GAGVSQSPRYKVAKRGQDVALRCDPISGHVSLFWYQQALGQGPEFLTYFQNEAQLDKSGLPSDRFFAERPEGSVSTLKIQRTQQEDSAVYLCASSLTAETQYFGPGTRLLVL.